This T cell receptor beta chain was profiled in a study of neurological immune-mediated disorders. At least ten counts were recorded for this clonotype. This CDR3 spans 14 amino acids. Per germline, CDR1 SGHRS and CDR2 YFSETQ. V gave up 1 base and J gave up 5 bases, with 12 bases separating them. With 10-nucleotide random UMIs, 5'RACE was used to make the cDNA. Each CDR3 protein gets one entry after TCRdb re-called the 5' RACE reads with MiXCR. This sample yields roughly 48,000 distinct CDR3 sequences, of which approximately 12% are seen a single time; approximately 10% belongs to the top ten. Time point in this sample: longitudinal time-point 3.

The sequencing input was PBMCs. The V gene is TRBV5-1, the J gene TRBJ1-1; D is unclear. The origin of this receptor is a male donor with HTLV-1-associated myelopathy (HAM/TSP). The CDR3 region is CASSLSGKGTEAFF. The CDR3, as DNA: TGCGCCAGCAGCTTGTCCGGAAAAGGGACTGAAGCTTTCTTT.